This TCR beta chain was sequenced for a study of graft-versus-host responses after intestinal transplantation. Overall study findings and caveats: The study associated peak circulating GvH clone levels with early post-transplant HvG declines. Patients who carried graft-donor T cell macrochimerism also had high graft-versus-host to host-versus-graft clonal ratios in their allografts.

A note on this clone: Its specificity is unknown.

Assay used: immunoSEQ multiplex PCR; TCRdb lists only in-frame clones, some missing. This sample carries roughly 99,000 clones, about nine tenths of them seen once, and the ten largest clones take roughly 0.64%. Sequencing used unstimulated CD4+ T cells sorted from spleen or lymph node cells, obtained before transplant. This receptor was taken from a human donor who was the organ donor for an intestinal transplant.

This CDR3 is CASSSGGAGNTIYF. DNA of the CDR3: TGTGCCAGCAGCTCCGGTGGGGCAGGAAACACCATATATTTT. The V and J genes are TRBV7-2 and TRBJ1-3; tentatively, D is TRBD1 (5 bases). V was shortened by 4 bases and J by 4 bases, with 11 bases between the two germline ends. The CDR3 spans 14 residues. CDR1 is SGHTA, CDR2 FQGNSA, per germline.